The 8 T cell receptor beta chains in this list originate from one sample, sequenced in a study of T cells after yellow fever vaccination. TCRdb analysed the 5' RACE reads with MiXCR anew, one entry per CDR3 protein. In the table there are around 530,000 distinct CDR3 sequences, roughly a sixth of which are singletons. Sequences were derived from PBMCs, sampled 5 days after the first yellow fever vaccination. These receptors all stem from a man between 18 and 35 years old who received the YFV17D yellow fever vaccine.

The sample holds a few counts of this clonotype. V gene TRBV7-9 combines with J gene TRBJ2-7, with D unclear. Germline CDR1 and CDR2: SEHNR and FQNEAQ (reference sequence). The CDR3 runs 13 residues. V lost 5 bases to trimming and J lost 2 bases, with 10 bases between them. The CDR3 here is CASSPGRAYEQYF. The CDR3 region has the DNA TGTGCCAGCAGCCCCGGACGGGCCTACGAGCAGTACTTC.

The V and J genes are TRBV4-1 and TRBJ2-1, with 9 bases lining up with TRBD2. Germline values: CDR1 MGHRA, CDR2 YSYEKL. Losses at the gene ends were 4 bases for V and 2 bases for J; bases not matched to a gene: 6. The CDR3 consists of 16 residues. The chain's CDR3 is CASSLRAGGTYNEQFF. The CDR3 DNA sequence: TGCGCCAGCAGCCTTCGAGCGGGGGGAACCTACAATGAGCAGTTCTTC.

The CDR3 protein is CASRLRGISTF. The DNA for the CDR3 is TGTGCCAGCAGGTTGAGGGGAATAAGCACCTTC. The genes are TRBV12-3 or TRBV12-4 and TRBJ1-2; possibly TRBD1 for D (5 bases). The V end lost 6 bases, the J end lost 13 bases, and 15 bases lay between the germline ends. The CDR3 spans 11 residues.

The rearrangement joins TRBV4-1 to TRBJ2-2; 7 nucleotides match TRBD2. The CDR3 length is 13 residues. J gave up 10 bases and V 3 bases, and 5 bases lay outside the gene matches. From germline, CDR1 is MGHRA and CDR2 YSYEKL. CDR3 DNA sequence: TGCGCCAGCAGCCAGCTAGCGGAAGAGGAGCTGTTTTTT. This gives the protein CASSQLAEEELFF.

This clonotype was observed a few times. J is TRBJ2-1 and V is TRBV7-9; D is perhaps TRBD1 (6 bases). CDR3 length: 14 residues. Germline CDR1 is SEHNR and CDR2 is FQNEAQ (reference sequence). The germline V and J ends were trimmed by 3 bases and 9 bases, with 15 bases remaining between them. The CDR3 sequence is CASSFYPGAVEQFF. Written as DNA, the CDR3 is TGTGCCAGCAGCTTTTATCCAGGGGCCGTTGAGCAGTTCTTC.

The CDR3 bases are TGTGCCAGCAGTGCCAGCGGGCGGGGAGGAGAGACCCAGTACTTC. Amino acids: CASSASGRGGETQYF. J is TRBJ2-5 and V is TRBV27; D perhaps matches TRBD2 (6 bases). This CDR3 has 15 amino acids. V was pared by 5 bases and J by 4 bases, with 17 bases between. The germline V gene has CDR1 MNHEY and CDR2 SMNVEV (reference sequence).

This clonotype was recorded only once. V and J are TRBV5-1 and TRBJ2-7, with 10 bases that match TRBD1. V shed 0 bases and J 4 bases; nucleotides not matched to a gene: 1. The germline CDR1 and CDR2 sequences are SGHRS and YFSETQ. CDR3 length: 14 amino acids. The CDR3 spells CASSLVDRGYEQYF. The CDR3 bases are TGCGCCAGCAGCTTGGTGGACAGGGGGTACGAGCAGTACTTC.

In DNA, the CDR3 is TGCGCCAGCAGCTTCGAGCCCGCTAATTCACCCCTCCACTTT. Amino acid sequence: CASSFEPANSPLHF. The chain recombines TRBV5-1 with TRBJ1-6; D is undetermined. Germline CDR1 reads SGHRS; CDR2 reads YFSETQ. Trimming shortened V by 2 bases and J by 6 bases, and 9 bases separated the two germline ends. This CDR3 has 14 amino acids.